This T cell receptor (beta chain) is from a study of Graves' ophthalmopathy and Graves' hyperthyroidism. Study-wide background: The blood sample was drawn at first diagnosis and before any treatment.

Amplification from RNA transcripts yielded the TCR beta CDR3 regions. A first-round RT-PCR used HTBI primers, followed by a second-round multiplex PCR. MiXCR was run by TCRdb on the multiplex PCR reads, yielding one entry per CDR3 protein. The data contain some 200,000 distinct CDR3 sequences, about 32% of them singletons. If patients had other autoimmune diseases, uncontrolled infections, pregnancy or lactation, they were excluded. Reliance was placed on clinical symptoms, serum thyroxine, TRAb, thyroid ultrasound and orbital computed tomography for diagnosis. The CDR3 sequence is 16 residues long. Germline values: CDR1 MNHEY, CDR2 SVGEGT. J gave up 5 bases and V 4 bases, and 12 bases lay outside the gene matches. For this clonotype: Its antigen is unknown.

General study findings and limits: In blood appeared most of the expanded thyroid clonotypes whose frequency exceeded 0.001.

J is TRBJ2-7 and V is TRBV6-2 or TRBV6-3; the match to TRBD2 covers 9 bases. The sequenced sample consisted of peripheral blood. The receptor's source is a man aged 50 or older with Graves' ophthalmopathy. The CDR3 loop is CASSLRRWTSAHEQYF. CDR3 coding DNA: TGTGCCAGCAGTTTAAGGAGATGGACTAGCGCCCACGAGCAGTACTTC.